The 5 T cell receptor beta chains reported below all come from one sample, sequenced in a study of glioma-infiltrating T cells. The iRepertoire nested amplicon-rescue multiplex PCR amplified TCR alpha and beta CDR3s from RNA. TCRdb fed the multiplex PCR reads into MiXCR, producing one record per CDR3 protein. Among some 180,000 distinct CDR3 sequences, more than 25% were seen once, and the ten largest hold around 21%. Sequenced sample: glioma tissue, nonneoplastic brain tissue, or PBMCs (not recorded which). The origin of the receptors is a human donor with low-grade glioma or glioblastoma, undergoing nonglioma brain surgery, or in good health (not recorded which).

The chain uses TRBV10-3 and TRBJ1-3; TRBD1 matches 11 bases. The V gene end was trimmed by 10 bases and the J gene end by 7 bases; junction bases not matched to a gene: 15. Germline CDR1 ENHRY, CDR2 SYGVKD. The CDR3 totals 16 residues. The CDR3 DNA reads TGTGCCACTAATTCCCCGGGACAGGGGGAGGGGAACACCATATATTTT. Translating gives CATNSPGQGEGNTIYF.

To note about this clonotype: It may be a read error: a sequence one base away is much more abundant. This sequence joins TRBV3-1 and TRBJ2-7; D remains ambiguous. Germline V gene lookup returns CDR1 LGHDT and CDR2 YNNKEL (reference sequence). The CDR3 sequence is 12 residues long. The CDR3 protein is CASSLGNYGQYF. The DNA of the CDR3 is TGTGCCAGCAGCCTTGGCAACTACGGGCAGTACTTC.

This clonotype has ten or more counts. The J gene is TRBJ2-2, the V gene TRBV27; D is undetermined. V shed 6 bases and J shed 4 bases, with 9 bases lying between them. The CDR3 consists of 13 residues. Germline assignment: CDR1 MNHEY and CDR2 SMNVEV (reference sequence). CDR3 DNA: TGTGCCAGCAGGACCCTTGCCACCGGGGAGCTGTTTTTT. This translates into CASRTLATGELFF.

There are a few counts of this clonotype. The V and J genes are TRBV19 and TRBJ1-2; tentatively, D is TRBD1 (5 bases). The germline gives CDR1 LNHDA, CDR2 SQIVND (reference sequence). The CDR3 contains 18 residues. Trimming removed 4 bases at V and 1 base at J, with 22 bases between. CDR3 in DNA: TGTGCCAGTAGTACCGCCTGGCATTTGACAGATTATAACTATGGCTACACCTTC. Translated, it gives CASSTAWHLTDYNYGYTF.

This clonotype was seen only a few times. The rearrangement joins TRBV9 to TRBJ2-3, with TRBD2 as a possible D gene (5 bases). Germline CDR1 and CDR2: SGDLS and YYNGEE. The V end was cut by 0 bases, the J end by 2 bases, with 13 bases between. The CDR3 is made up of 16 amino acids. DNA of the CDR3: TGTGCCAGCAGCGTAGCCGGTAGAGGGCCCACAGATACGCAGTATTTT. Encoded protein: CASSVAGRGPTDTQYF. The complete variable domain, with remaining parts taken from reference TRBV9 and TRBJ2-3, reads DSGVTQTPKHLITATGQRVTLRCSPRSGDLSVYWYQQSLDQGLQFLIQYYNGEERAKGNILERFSAQQFPDLHSELNLSSLELGDSALYFCASSVAGRGPTDTQYFGPGTRLTVL.